The 17 T cell receptor beta chains below come from one sample, sequenced in a study of shared clonotypes between healthy human individuals. The method was immunoSEQ multiplex PCR; TCRdb's version includes in-frame clones alone and lacks a portion of them. Of a few million clones listed, 93% are singletons. The naive CD8 subset, CD45RO-negative cells positively selected for CCR7, excluded terminally differentiated effector memory CD45RA+ cells. The source material was naive CD8+ T cells from PBMCs. The receptors derive from a man aged 18 to 29 in good health. Some clones in this sample may be carry-over from other donors' samples.

This clone has a single count. J is TRBJ2-7 and V is TRBV11-3; D ambiguous. Germline CDR1 is SGHNT and CDR2 is YENEEA. V lost 5 bases and J 0 bases, leaving 8 bases between the germline ends. This CDR3 region has 13 residues. This CDR3 reads CASSGRSSYEQYF. Written as DNA, the CDR3 is TGTGCCAGCAGCGGAAGGAGCTCCTACGAGCAGTACTTC.

In nucleotides, the CDR3 is TGTGCCATCAGTGGCGCCGGGAACATGCACGAGCAGTACTTC. Residues: CAISGAGNMHEQYF. The gene calls are TRBV10-3 and TRBJ2-7; the D gene is possibly TRBD2 (5 bases). V gave up 4 bases and J gave up 5 bases, with 15 bases separating them. Germline CDR1 and CDR2: ENHRY and SYGVKD. This CDR3 contains 14 residues.

The J gene is TRBJ2-3, the V gene TRBV6-6, with D unclear. The V and J ends lost 7 bases and 2 bases respectively, with 4 bases between them. Germline assignment: CDR1 MNHNY and CDR2 SVGAGI (reference sequence). This CDR3 is 11 amino acids long. The CDR3 is CASKNTDTQYF. CDR3 DNA: TGTGCCAGCAAGAACACAGATACGCAGTATTTT.

This clone has a handful of counts. V gene TRBV2 combines with J gene TRBJ1-5; D gene unclear. The ends were cut back, 6 bases at V and 3 bases at J, with 12 bases in the middle. CDR1 is SNHLY and CDR2 is FYNNEI in the germline V gene. This CDR3 contains 14 residues. The CDR3 region is CASRIRQNNQPQHF. CDR3 nucleotide sequence: TGTGCCAGCAGGATCCGCCAGAACAATCAGCCCCAGCATTTT.

This sequence joins TRBV10-3 and TRBJ2-7; the D call may be TRBD1 or TRBD2 (5 bases each). The germline V and J ends were trimmed by 0 bases and 2 bases, with 14 bases remaining between them. The CDR3 is 16 amino acids. Germline V gene sequence: CDR1 ENHRY, CDR2 SYGVKD. CDR3 DNA sequence: TGTGCCATCAGTGAGTCGTTCCGGGACCCAACCTACGAGCAGTACTTC. It codes for CAISESFRDPTYEQYF.

The chain combines TRBV7-9 with TRBJ2-1; perhaps TRBD2 as D (6 bases). CDR1 and CDR2 (germline): SEHNR, FQNEAQ (reference sequence). V lost 4 bases and J 8 bases, leaving 18 bases between the germline ends. CDR3 length equals 15 residues. As DNA, the CDR3 is TGTGCCAGCAGCTATCCCGGGAGTATTTGGGATGAGCAGTTCTTC. Protein: CASSYPGSIWDEQFF. The entire variable domain, with the rest obtained from reference TRBV7-9 and TRBJ2-1, is as follows: DTGVSQNPRHKITKRGQNVTFRCDPISEHNRLYWYRQTLGQGPEFLTYFQNEAQLEKSRLLSDRFSAERPKGSFSTLEIQRTEQGDSAMYLCASSYPGSIWDEQFFGPGTRLTVL.

The chain couples TRBV2 to TRBJ2-5; 12 bases line up with TRBD1. In germline, CDR1 is SNHLY, CDR2 FYNNEI. This CDR3 comprises 16 residues. V shed 5 bases, J shed 6 bases, and the junction held 10 bases outside the gene matches. CDR3 coding DNA: TGTGCCAGCAGTTCCCCGGGACAGGGGGCCCTACAGACCCAGTACTTC. Protein: CASSSPGQGALQTQYF.

Turning to this clone: Other DNA sequences within the sample encode an identical CDR3. V gene TRBV27 combines with J gene TRBJ2-1, with D perhaps TRBD2 (5 bases). Trimming took off 3 bases at V and 6 bases at J, with 9 bases between the two ends. In germline, CDR1 is MNHEY, CDR2 SMNVEV (reference sequence). This CDR3 contains 13 residues. For the CDR3, the DNA is TGTGCCAGCAGTTTCGGTCGGGGCAATGAGCAGTTCTTC. This translates into CASSFGRGNEQFF.

The chain combines TRBV14 with TRBJ1-1; D not resolved. CDR3 length: 14 amino acids. Germline CDR1 SGHDN, CDR2 FVKESK. V was shortened by 0 bases and J by 1 base, with 6 bases between the two germline ends. CDR3 protein: CASSQDGWNTEAFF. In DNA form, the CDR3 reads TGTGCCAGCAGCCAAGATGGGTGGAACACTGAAGCTTTCTTT.

The chain carries TRBV27 and TRBJ1-5; no reliable D call. The V end lost 7 bases, the J end lost 5 bases, and 12 bases lay between the germline ends. Germline loops: CDR1 MNHEY, CDR2 SMNVEV (reference sequence). The CDR3 has 13 amino acids. The CDR3 loop reads CASTMSPDQPQHF. Written as DNA, the CDR3 is TGTGCCAGCACCATGTCCCCAGATCAGCCCCAGCATTTT.

The chain is built from TRBV7-8 and TRBJ2-1; 13 nucleotides line up with TRBD2. V shed 3 bases and J 2 bases; nucleotides not matched to a gene: 7. From germline, CDR1 is SGHVS and CDR2 FQNEAQ. This CDR3 is 18 amino acids long. The CDR3 sequence: CASSFGTSGRAPYNEQFF. The CDR3 nucleotides read TGTGCCAGCAGCTTCGGAACTAGCGGGAGGGCCCCCTACAATGAGCAGTTCTTC. Full variable domain (missing parts from reference TRBV7-8 and TRBJ2-1): GAGVSQSPRYKVAKRGQDVALRCDPISGHVSLFWYQQALGQGPEFLTYFQNEAQLDKSGLPSDRFFAERPEGSVSTLKIQRTQQEDSAVYLCASSFGTSGRAPYNEQFFGPGTRLTVL.

The V and J genes are TRBV10-3 and TRBJ1-2; a weak D match, TRBD1 (5 bases). Trimming left V 3 bases short and J 4 bases short, with 24 bases between. This CDR3 is 18 amino acids long. CDR1 ENHRY and CDR2 SYGVKD come from the germline V gene. CDR3 nucleotides: TGTGCCATCAGTGAACTCTATACCCCGGCCAGCAGGGTCTATGGCTACACCTTC. As protein: CAISELYTPASRVYGYTF.

Concerning this clone itself: Other DNA sequences in the same sample also yield this CDR3. The chain recombines TRBV5-4 with TRBJ1-2; TRBD1 might be the D (5 bases). Germline V gene lookup returns CDR1 SGHNT and CDR2 YYREEE (reference sequence). V gave up 2 bases and J gave up 6 bases, with 11 bases separating them. This CDR3 is built from 13 residues. For the CDR3, the DNA is TGTGCCAGCAGCTTAGGGAGGGGAGATGGCTACACCTTC. Amino acids: CASSLGRGDGYTF.

This clone appeared once. V gene TRBV7-2 combines with J gene TRBJ2-7; D call uncertain. The CDR3 sequence is 13 residues long. The germline CDR1 and CDR2 sequences are SGHTA and FQGNSA. Trimming pared 2 bases from V and 6 bases from J, leaving 11 bases between. CDR3 nucleotides: TGTGCCAGCAGCTTACCCCCATCCAGCGAGCAGTACTTC. It codes for CASSLPPSSEQYF.

A single count supports this clone. The chain carries TRBV29-1 and TRBJ2-1; possible D gene TRBD1, 6 bases. V shed 5 bases and J shed 4 bases, with 18 bases lying between them. Per the germline V gene, CDR1 is SQVTM and CDR2 is ANQGSEA. The CDR3 has 15 residues. The CDR3 here is CSVLGIDGQYNEQFF. The DNA of the CDR3 is TGCAGCGTTTTGGGCATAGACGGACAGTACAATGAGCAGTTCTTC.

The chain joins TRBV11-2 to TRBJ1-1; D is undetermined. The CDR3 has 16 amino acids. Between the trimmed V and J ends, which lost 0 bases and 0 bases, there was a span of 11 bases. Looked up from germline, CDR1 is SGHAT and CDR2 is FQNNGV. CDR3 loop: CASSLEGWHLNTEAFF. CDR3 nucleotides: TGTGCCAGCAGCTTAGAAGGATGGCATTTGAACACTGAAGCTTTCTTT. The whole variable domain, remainder taken from reference TRBV11-2 and TRBJ1-1, is EAGVAQSPRYKIIEKRQSVAFWCNPISGHATLYWYQQILGQGPKLLIQFQNNGVVDDSQLPKDRFSAERLKGVDSTLKIQPAKLEDSAVYLCASSLEGWHLNTEAFFGQGTRLTVV.

V usage is TRBV28 and J usage is TRBJ2-2; 12 nucleotides align to TRBD1. The CDR3 contains 15 residues. The V segment lost 6 bases and the J segment 4 bases; nucleotides outside the gene matches: 3. CDR1 MDHEN and CDR2 SYDVKM come from the germline V gene. The CDR3 bases are TGTGCCAGCAGGGGGACAGGGGGCTTCACCGGGGAGCTGTTTTTT. This gives the protein CASRGTGGFTGELFF.